This T cell receptor beta chain derives from a study of CD8 T cells in Susac syndrome. Points from the study as a whole: A relatively small number of individuals underwent TCR sequencing and HLA analysis.

On this clonotype itself: Its antigen is undetermined.

Trimming removed 6 bases at V and 1 base at J, with 14 bases between. Germline lookup yields CDR1 MGHDK and CDR2 SYGVNS. CDR3 size: 15 residues. Through negative isolation, CD4+ and CD8+ T cells were obtained, while TEMRA cells were enriched using FACS. When the RNA was reverse transcribed, random hexamers were used with an input of about 0.5 to 1 ug. TCRdb used MiXCR to reprocess the immunoSEQ multiplex PCR reads, holding one entry per CDR3 protein. Of 95,000 to 150,000 distinct CDR3 sequences in the sample, more than 80% were seen once. The chain joins TRBV25-1 to TRBJ2-3; no clear D gene. Sequenced sample: CD8+ T cells from PBMCs. The clonotype originates from a human donor with multiple sclerosis. The CDR3 loop is CASSPSSPRTDTQYF. DNA of the CDR3: TGTGCCAGCAGCCCATCGTCTCCCCGCACAGATACGCAGTATTTT.